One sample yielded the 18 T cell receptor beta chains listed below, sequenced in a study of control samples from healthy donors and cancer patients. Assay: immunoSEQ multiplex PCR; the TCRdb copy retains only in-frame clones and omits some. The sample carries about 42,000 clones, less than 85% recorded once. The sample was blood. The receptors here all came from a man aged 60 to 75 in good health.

The CDR3 loop is CASSFGMNYGYTF. DNA for the CDR3: TGTGCCAGCAGTTTTGGAATGAACTATGGCTACACCTTC. J is TRBJ1-2 and V is TRBV28; the D is unclear. Germline V gene sequence: CDR1 MDHEN, CDR2 SYDVKM. The V end lost 3 bases, the J end lost 2 bases, and 7 bases lay between the germline ends. CDR3 length: 13 residues.

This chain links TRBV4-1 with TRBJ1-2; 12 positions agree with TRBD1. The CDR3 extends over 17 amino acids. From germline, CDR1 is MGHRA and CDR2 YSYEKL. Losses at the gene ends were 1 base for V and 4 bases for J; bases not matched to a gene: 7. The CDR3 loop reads CASSQAGTGGVGYGYTF. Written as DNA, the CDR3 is TGCGCCAGCAGCCAAGCGGGGACAGGGGGCGTTGGCTATGGCTACACCTTC.

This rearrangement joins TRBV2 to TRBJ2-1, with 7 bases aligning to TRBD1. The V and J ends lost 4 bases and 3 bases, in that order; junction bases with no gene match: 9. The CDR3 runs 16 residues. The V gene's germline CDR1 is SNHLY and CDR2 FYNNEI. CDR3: CASSVPTGSSYNEQFF. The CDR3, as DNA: TGTGCCAGCAGTGTGCCGACAGGGTCGAGCTACAATGAGCAGTTCTTC.

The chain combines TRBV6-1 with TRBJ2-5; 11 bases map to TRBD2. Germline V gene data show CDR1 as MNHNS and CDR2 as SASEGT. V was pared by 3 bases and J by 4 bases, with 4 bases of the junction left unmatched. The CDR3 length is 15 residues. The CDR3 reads CASSEVAGGLETQYF. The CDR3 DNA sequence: TGTGCCAGCAGTGAGGTAGCGGGAGGGCTAGAGACCCAGTACTTC.

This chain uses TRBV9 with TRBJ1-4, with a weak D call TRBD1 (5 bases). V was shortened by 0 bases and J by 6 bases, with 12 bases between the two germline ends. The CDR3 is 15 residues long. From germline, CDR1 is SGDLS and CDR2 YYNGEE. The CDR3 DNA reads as TGTGCCAGCAGCGTAGGGTGGGGGAAGTATGAAAAACTGTTTTTT. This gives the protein CASSVGWGKYEKLFF.

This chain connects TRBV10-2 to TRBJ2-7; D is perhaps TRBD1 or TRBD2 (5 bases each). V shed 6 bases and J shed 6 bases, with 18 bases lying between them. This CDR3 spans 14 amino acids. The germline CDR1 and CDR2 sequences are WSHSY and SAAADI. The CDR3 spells CASRAGQGVGEQYF. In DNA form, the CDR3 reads TGCGCCAGCAGAGCAGGGCAGGGAGTAGGCGAGCAGTACTTC.

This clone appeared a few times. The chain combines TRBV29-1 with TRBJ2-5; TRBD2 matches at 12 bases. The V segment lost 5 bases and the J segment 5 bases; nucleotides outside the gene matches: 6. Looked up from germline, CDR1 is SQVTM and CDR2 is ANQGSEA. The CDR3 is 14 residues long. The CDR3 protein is CSVSLAGGRETQYF. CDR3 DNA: TGCAGCGTTTCACTAGCGGGAGGCCGGGAGACCCAGTACTTC.

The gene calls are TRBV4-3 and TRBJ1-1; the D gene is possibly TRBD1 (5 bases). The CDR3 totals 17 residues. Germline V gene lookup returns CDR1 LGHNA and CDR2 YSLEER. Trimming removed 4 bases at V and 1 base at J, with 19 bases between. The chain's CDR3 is CASSLRDYYKGNTEAFF. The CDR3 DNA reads TGCGCCAGCAGCCTCCGGGACTACTACAAGGGGAACACTGAAGCTTTCTTT.

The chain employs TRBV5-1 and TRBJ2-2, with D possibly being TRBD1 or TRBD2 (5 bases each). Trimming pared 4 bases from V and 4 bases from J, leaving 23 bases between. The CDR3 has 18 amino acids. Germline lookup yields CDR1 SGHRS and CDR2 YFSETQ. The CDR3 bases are TGCGCCAGCAGCCGACGGCGCAGGGAGTCCCCTGGCACCGGGGAGCTGTTTTTT. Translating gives CASSRRRRESPGTGELFF.

The CDR3 DNA sequence: TGTGCCAGCAGCCACGGGAACACCGGGGAGCTGTTTTTT. It translates to CASSHGNTGELFF. The V and J genes are TRBV3-1 (or the pseudogene TRBV3-2) and TRBJ2-2; no reliable D call. This CDR3 has 13 amino acids. CDR1 and CDR2 from the germline V gene are LGHDT and YNNKEL (reference sequence). V was clipped by 3 bases and J by 1 base, with 3 bases between them.

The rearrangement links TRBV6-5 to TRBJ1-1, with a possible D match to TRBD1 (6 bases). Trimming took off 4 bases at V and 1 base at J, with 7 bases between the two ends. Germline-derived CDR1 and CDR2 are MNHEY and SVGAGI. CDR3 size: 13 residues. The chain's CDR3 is CASSWGRNTEAFF. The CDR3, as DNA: TGTGCCAGCAGTTGGGGGCGGAACACTGAAGCTTTCTTT.

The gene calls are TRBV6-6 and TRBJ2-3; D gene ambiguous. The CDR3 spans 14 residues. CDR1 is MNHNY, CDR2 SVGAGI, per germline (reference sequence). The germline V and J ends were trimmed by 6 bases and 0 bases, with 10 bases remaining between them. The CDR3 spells CASRIQTSTDTQYF. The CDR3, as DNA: TGTGCCAGCAGAATCCAGACTAGCACAGATACGCAGTATTTT.

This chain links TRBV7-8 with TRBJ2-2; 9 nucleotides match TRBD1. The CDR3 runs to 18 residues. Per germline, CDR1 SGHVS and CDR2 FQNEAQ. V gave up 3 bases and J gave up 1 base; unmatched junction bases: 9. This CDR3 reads CASSFPGQGTLNTGELFF. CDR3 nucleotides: TGTGCCAGCAGCTTTCCGGGACAGGGAACACTGAACACCGGGGAGCTGTTTTTT. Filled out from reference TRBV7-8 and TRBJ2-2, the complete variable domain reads GAGVSQSPRYKVAKRGQDVALRCDPISGHVSLFWYQQALGQGPEFLTYFQNEAQLDKSGLPSDRFFAERPEGSVSTLKIQRTQQEDSAVYLCASSFPGQGTLNTGELFFGEGSRLTVL.

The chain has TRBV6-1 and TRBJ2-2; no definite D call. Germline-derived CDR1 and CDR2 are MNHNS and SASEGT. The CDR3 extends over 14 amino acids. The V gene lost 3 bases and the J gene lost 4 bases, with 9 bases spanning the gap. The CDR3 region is CASSEISSTGELFF. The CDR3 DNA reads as TGTGCCAGCAGTGAGATCTCATCCACCGGGGAGCTGTTTTTT.

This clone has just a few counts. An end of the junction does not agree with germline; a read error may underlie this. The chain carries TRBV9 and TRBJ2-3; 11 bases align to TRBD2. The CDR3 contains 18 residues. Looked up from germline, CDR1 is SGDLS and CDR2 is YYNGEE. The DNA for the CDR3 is TGTGCCAGCACCAAAGGAGGGACTAGCGGCTTTCGCACAGCTACGCAGTATTTT. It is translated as CASTKGGTSGFRTATQYF.

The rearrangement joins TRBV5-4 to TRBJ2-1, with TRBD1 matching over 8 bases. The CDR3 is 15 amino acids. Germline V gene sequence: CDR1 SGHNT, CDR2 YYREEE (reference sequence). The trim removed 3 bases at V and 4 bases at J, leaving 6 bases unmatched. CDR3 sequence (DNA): TGTGCCAGCAGCTCGGACAGGGCAGGGTACAATGAGCAGTTCTTC. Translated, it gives CASSSDRAGYNEQFF.

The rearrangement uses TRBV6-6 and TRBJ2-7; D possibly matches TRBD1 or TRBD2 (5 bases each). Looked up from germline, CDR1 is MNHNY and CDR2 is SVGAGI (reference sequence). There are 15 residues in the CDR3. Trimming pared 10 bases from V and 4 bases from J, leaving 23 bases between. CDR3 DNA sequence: TGTGCCACCCAAAGACCCAGCGGACAAACTTACGAGCAGTACTTC. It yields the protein CATQRPSGQTYEQYF.

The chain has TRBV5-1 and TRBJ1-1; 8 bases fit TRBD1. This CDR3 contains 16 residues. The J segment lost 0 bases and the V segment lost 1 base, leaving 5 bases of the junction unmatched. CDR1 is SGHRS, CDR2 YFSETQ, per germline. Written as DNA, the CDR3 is TGCGCCAGCAGCTTGATGGGACAGGTGATGAACACTGAAGCTTTCTTT. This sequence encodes CASSLMGQVMNTEAFF.